The 15 T cell receptor beta chains below were found in one sample sequenced in a study of vaccination and CD4 T cells after COVID-19. These receptors have no known antigen. The treatment was: roughly ten-day PBMC culture with coronavirus spike peptide pools or control peptides (ViraFEST assay). Scientists ran DNA taken from cultured CD4+ T cells through the Oncomine TCR Beta short-read assay for sequencing. TCRdb ran MiXCR on the PCR reads and lists one entry per CDR3 protein. The sample includes about 3,000 distinct CDR3 sequences, about 26% of them seen just once. The sequenced sample was CD4+ T cells from blood, cultured in vitro, obtained after SARS-CoV-2 vaccination. The receptors come from a human donor who had recovered from COVID-19.

Turning to this clonotype: This may arise from a read error, as a much more abundant clone is one base away. This chain links TRBV10-3 with TRBJ2-1, with TRBD2 matching over 13 bases. There are 15 residues in the CDR3. Germline V gene lookup returns CDR1 ENHRY and CDR2 SYGVKD. The CDR3 nucleotides read TGTGCCATCAGGGAACTAGCGGGGGGGTACAATGAGCGGTTCTTC. Amino acids: CAIRELAGGYNERFF.

Note on this clonotype: A read error may explain this, as a much larger clone is one base away. This rearrangement joins TRBV27 to TRBJ1-2; 8 bases are shared with TRBD1. Germline V CDR1 and CDR2: MNHEY, SMNVEV (reference sequence). The CDR3 runs to 13 residues. In DNA, the CDR3 is TGTGCCTGCAGTGCCGGGACAGGCTATGGCTACACCTTC. Residues: CACSAGTGYGYTF.

This clonotype was seen only a few times. V gene TRBV7-9 combines with J gene TRBJ1-2; the D is unclear. Trimming took 1 base from V and 2 from J, leaving 11 bases between them. CDR1 is SEHNR, CDR2 FQNEAQ, per germline (reference sequence). CDR3 length: 15 residues. This chain's CDR3 is CASSLEAGENYGYTF. In nucleotides, the CDR3 is TGTGCCAGCAGCTTAGAGGCAGGCGAGAACTATGGCTACACCTTC.

Within the sample, this clonotype is medium-sized. The chain recombines TRBV18 with TRBJ1-2; D remains unclear. V was shortened by 2 bases and J by 5 bases, with 12 bases between the two germline ends. CDR3 size: 14 residues. The germline V gene encodes CDR1 KGHSH and CDR2 LQKENI. CDR3 DNA sequence: TGTGCCAGCTCACCATGGGCCAAAGGGTATGGCTACACCTTC. This codes for CASSPWAKGYGYTF.

The chain recombines TRBV7-9 with TRBJ2-1; 8 bases line up with TRBD2. This CDR3 spans 14 amino acids. The V gene end was trimmed by 5 bases and the J gene end by 4 bases; junction bases not matched to a gene: 4. CDR1 and CDR2 from the germline V gene are SEHNR and FQNEAQ (reference sequence). This CDR3 is CASSRGGWYNEQFF. The CDR3 nucleotides read TGTGCCAGCAGCCGGGGGGGCTGGTACAATGAGCAGTTCTTC.

The V and J genes are TRBV11-1 and TRBJ2-3; unclear D gene. Trimming left V 1 base short and J 0 bases short, with 8 bases between. Per the germline V gene, CDR1 is SGHAT and CDR2 is FQDESV (reference sequence). This CDR3 spans 15 amino acids. The CDR3 protein is CASSLGPTSTDTQYF. The CDR3 DNA reads TGTGCCAGCAGCTTAGGGCCTACTAGCACAGATACGCAGTATTTT. The complete variable domain, with remaining parts taken from reference TRBV11-1 and TRBJ2-3, reads EAEVAQSPRYKITEKSQAVAFWCDPISGHATLYWYRQILGQGPELLVQFQDESVVDDSQLPKDRFSAERLKGVDSTLKIQPAELGDSAMYLCASSLGPTSTDTQYFGPGTRLTVL.

V is TRBV4-2 and J is TRBJ1-1; maybe TRBD1 (6 bases). V lost 0 bases and J 1 base, leaving 9 bases between the germline ends. From germline, CDR1 is LGHNA and CDR2 YNFKEQ. The CDR3 is 15 amino acids. The CDR3 DNA is TGTGCCAGCAGCCAAGAGCGGGGACAGAACACTGAAGCTTTCTTT. As protein: CASSQERGQNTEAFF.

This clonotype appeared a few times. The chain combines TRBV5-6 with TRBJ2-7; D uncertain. Germline V gene sequence: CDR1 SGHDT, CDR2 YYEEEE. V lost 0 bases and J lost 7, with 8 bases in between. This CDR3 has 12 amino acids. The CDR3 protein is CASSLASGEQYF. The CDR3 nucleotides read TGTGCCAGCAGCTTGGCATCCGGTGAGCAGTACTTC.

This clonotype was found a few times. The rearrangement joins TRBV20-1 to TRBJ1-5; D ambiguous. CDR1 and CDR2 (germline): DFQATT, SNEGSKA (reference sequence). The CDR3 contains 13 residues. The V end was cut by 2 bases, the J end by 4 bases, with 9 bases between. CDR3 in amino acids: CSARKYDNQPQHF. The CDR3 DNA follows: TGCAGTGCTAGAAAATATGATAATCAGCCCCAGCATTTT.

Sample share makes this clonotype medium-sized. The chain combines TRBV28 with TRBJ1-5, with TRBD1 matching over 8 bases. After removal of 5 bases from V and 4 bases from J, the junction contained 7 bases not matched to a gene. This CDR3 has 15 residues. Per the germline V gene, CDR1 is MDHEN and CDR2 is SYDVKM. For the CDR3, the DNA is TGTGCCAGCAGTCCGCGGGACAGGCTAAATCAGCCCCAGCATTTT. Amino acid sequence: CASSPRDRLNQPQHF.

The chain is built from TRBV28 and TRBJ1-5, with D possibly matching TRBD1 (6 bases). The CDR3 covers 15 residues. CDR1 is MDHEN, CDR2 SYDVKM, per germline. V was clipped by 4 bases and J by 0 bases, with 10 bases between them. The CDR3 nucleotides read TGTGCCAGCAGTTACAGGGCTTATAGCAATCAGCCCCAGCATTTT. Its translation is CASSYRAYSNQPQHF.

This clonotype ranks as medium-sized (0.01 to 0.1%). CDR3 DNA sequence: TGTGCCAGCAGCAGGGGAGGCACTGAAGCTTTCTTT. This sequence encodes CASSRGGTEAFF. The chain couples TRBV27 to TRBJ1-1; D is perhaps TRBD1 (6 bases). The V gene lost 6 bases and the J gene lost 4 bases, with 9 bases spanning the gap. The CDR3 contains 12 residues. CDR1 and CDR2 (germline): MNHEY, SMNVEV (reference sequence).

This clonotype came up a few times. The V gene is TRBV12-3 or TRBV12-4, the J gene TRBJ1-2, with 9 bases identical to TRBD1. The length of the CDR3 is 15 residues. After removal of 7 bases from V and 4 bases from J, the junction contained 10 bases not matched to a gene. CDR3 sequence reads: CASTSRTGALYGYTF. CDR3 nucleotides: TGTGCCAGCACTTCTAGGACAGGGGCCCTCTATGGCTACACCTTC.

In its sample, this clonotype ranks as medium-sized. The rearrangement uses TRBV7-6 and TRBJ1-2; unclear D gene. In germline, CDR1 is SGHVS, CDR2 FNYEAQ. CDR3 length: 13 amino acids. Trimming removed 3 bases from V and 3 bases from J, with 8 bases in between. CDR3 loop: CASSLALDYGYTF. Here the CDR3 DNA reads TGTGCCAGCAGCTTGGCCCTAGACTATGGCTACACCTTC.

The rearrangement uses TRBV7-3 and TRBJ2-3, with 12 bases that match TRBD2. V was pared by 5 bases and J by 2 bases, with 8 bases of the junction left unmatched. The germline V gene encodes CDR1 SGHTA and CDR2 FQGTGA. The CDR3 totals 17 residues. The CDR3 DNA sequence: TGTGCCAGCAGCGCAAGACTAGCGGGGGACCTCACAGATACGCAGTATTTT. This encodes CASSARLAGDLTDTQYF.